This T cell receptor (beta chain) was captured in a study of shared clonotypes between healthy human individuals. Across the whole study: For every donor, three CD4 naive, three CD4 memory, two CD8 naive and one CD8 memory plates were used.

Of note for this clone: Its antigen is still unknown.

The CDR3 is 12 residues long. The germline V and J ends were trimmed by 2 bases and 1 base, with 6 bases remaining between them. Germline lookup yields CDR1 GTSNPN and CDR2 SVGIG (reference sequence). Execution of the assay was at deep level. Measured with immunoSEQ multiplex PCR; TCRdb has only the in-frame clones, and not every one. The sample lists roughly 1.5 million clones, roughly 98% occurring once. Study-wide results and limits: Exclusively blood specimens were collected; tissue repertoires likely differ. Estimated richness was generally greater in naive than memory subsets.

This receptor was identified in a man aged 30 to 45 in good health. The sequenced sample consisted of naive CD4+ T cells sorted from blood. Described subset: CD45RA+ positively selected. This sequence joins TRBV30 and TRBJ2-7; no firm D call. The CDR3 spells CAWSQRSYEQYF. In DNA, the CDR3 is TGTGCCTGGAGTCAGCGTTCCTACGAGCAGTACTTC.